This T cell receptor (beta chain) was captured in a study of blood T cell repertoires in COVID-19 (dated by TCRdb to the early 2020s). About the full investigation: Samples from collaborators originated in the United States, Italy and Spain and spanned both the acute and convalescent phases of COVID-19. The material from the prospective study consisted of cDNA or gDNA derived from T cells, B-cell-depleted T cells, or PBMCs. The dataset comprised deeply sampled blood TCRbeta repertoires from subjects exposed to, actively infected with, or recovered from COVID-19. The repertoires were made available in a free public database intended to serve as a resource for research on the immune response to SARS-CoV-2. Samples came from the ongoing ImmuneRACE study (first 160 participants) plus 1,254 subjects from 6 global collaborators. The sample metadata nearly always contained a de-identified subject ID, COVID-19 status, age in years and sex. HLA class I and class II types, where available, came from metadata supplied by the sample provider rather than from assay-based typing. Study-wide findings and limitations: The amount of clinical and demographic metadata varied by source and participant and was provided uncurated.

TCRbeta CDR3 regions were amplified from genomic DNA by means of the immunoSEQ Assay, a bias-controlled multiplex PCR. In the paper's pipeline: The number of nucleated cells in each sample was estimated from the amplification of reference gene primers within the assay. To quantify the absolute abundance of each unique TCRbeta CDR3 rearrangement, sequence reads were collapsed and filtered. For each sample, productive Simpson clonality was calculated by taking the square root of Simpson's diversity index across productive rearrangements. Not all clones reach the TCRdb copy of this immuneACCESS table, which keeps in-frame sequences only. Checked studies attribute under half of the gap to unresolved V genes and leave the rest unexplained. V and J calls and clone size are copied from that table; D and trimming were computed from the DNA. This sample gives over 130,000 clones in total; around 78% of them show up just once. The top ten hold 3.5% to 5.5% of the sample.

Whole blood was collected in K2EDTA tubes by collaborating institutions according to the institutions' own protocols. For TCRbeta analysis, collaborators shipped samples in one of three forms: frozen whole blood, isolated PBMCs, or DNA extracted from either of those sample types. About this clone: The antigen it binds to is not known. Per-nucleotide qualities are absent, and no much larger clonotype sits a single base away.

The CDR3 numbers 13 residues from cysteine through phenylalanine. The only DNA kept is the CDR3, 39 bases in frame from the first base. The junction shows trimming of 4 bases on V and 10 bases on J, and the gene matches do not reach 8 bases of it. CDR1 and CDR2 are read off the germline V gene as SGHRS and YFSETQ. This receptor was obtained from a woman aged 80 or older with active or convalescent COVID-19. Rearrangement joined TRBV5-1 to TRBJ2-5, with 9 middle bases fitting TRBD1. The sample taken for sequencing was peripheral blood. The CDR3 region: CASSPRDRVSQYF. The nucleotide sequence is given as TGCGCCAGCAGCCCCCGGGACAGGGTTAGCCAGTACTTC.